These 18 T cell receptor beta chains were sequenced from one sample in a study of blood T cells in healthy people across ages. Next came a second PCR, run for 7 to 11 cycles, which used a sample-barcoded 5' primer along with a J-beta primer mix. TCRdb analysed the 5' RACE reads with MiXCR anew, one entry per CDR3 protein. Altogether about 640,000 distinct CDR3 sequences are present, roughly two fifths being singletons, with the ten largest covering about 30%. Specimen: blood. These receptors originate from an elderly man in good health.

The chain uses TRBV6-2 or TRBV6-3 and TRBJ1-2, with D possibly TRBD1 on 6 matching bases. V dropped 4 bases and J dropped 8 bases, with 11 bases sitting between them. The germline V gene has CDR1 MNHEY and CDR2 SVGEGT. The CDR3 sequence is 12 residues long. The CDR3 sequence: CASSSDRPGYTF. CDR3 nucleotides: TGTGCCAGCAGTTCCGACAGGCCGGGCTACACCTTC.

This clonotype was counted only a few times. The chain links TRBV20-1 to TRBJ2-2, with 8 nucleotides matching TRBD2. Germline assignment: CDR1 DFQATT and CDR2 SNEGSKA (reference sequence). Unmatched junction bases numbered 8, after V lost 3 bases and J lost 5 bases. CDR3 length equals 15 residues. CDR3 loop: CSASDRREVTGELFF. Here the CDR3 DNA reads TGCAGTGCTAGTGACCGGCGGGAGGTTACCGGGGAGCTGTTTTTT.

J is TRBJ2-3 and V is TRBV2, with 8 bases aligning to TRBD2. Germline assignment: CDR1 SNHLY and CDR2 FYNNEI. V was pared by 5 bases and J by 4 bases, with 5 bases of the junction left unmatched. The CDR3 extends over 14 amino acids. In DNA, the CDR3 is TGTGCCAGCAGTCCGGGGGGGGAAGCAGATACGCAGTATTTT. It encodes CASSPGGEADTQYF.

This clonotype was detected once. V and J are TRBV20-1 and TRBJ2-5, with 9 nucleotides matching TRBD2. The germline V gene encodes CDR1 DFQATT and CDR2 SNEGSKA (reference sequence). CDR3 length: 14 amino acids. V lost 5 bases to trimming and J lost 11 bases; unmatched junction nucleotides: 15. The CDR3 sequence is CSAETSGIYNEQYF. In DNA, the CDR3 is TGCAGTGCTGAGACTAGCGGTATATACAATGAGCAGTACTTC.

The rearrangement joins TRBV6-2 or TRBV6-3 to TRBJ2-7; TRBD1 matches at 10 bases. The V gene's germline CDR1 is MNHEY and CDR2 SVGEGT. The CDR3 has 14 residues. With 6 bases clipped from V and 6 bases from J, the junction kept 8 bases outside the gene matches. In DNA, the CDR3 is TGTGCCAGCAGGTCAGACAGGGGGCACTTCGAGCAGTACTTC. Its protein is CASRSDRGHFEQYF.

In this sample, this clonotype turned up a few times. The chain recombines TRBV28 with TRBJ2-3; possible D gene TRBD2, 5 bases. The germline gives CDR1 MDHEN, CDR2 SYDVKM. The CDR3 has 16 residues. Trimming left V 5 bases short and J 2 bases short, with 17 bases between. The CDR3 loop reads CASSAVGLTNTDTQYF. The CDR3 nucleotides read TGTGCCAGCAGTGCCGTTGGACTCACTAACACAGATACGCAGTATTTT.

V usage is TRBV6-2 or TRBV6-3 and J usage is TRBJ2-5; D unresolved. The V end lost 5 bases, the J end lost 2 bases, and 9 bases lay between the germline ends. The CDR3 totals 13 residues. Germline-derived CDR1 and CDR2 are MNHEY and SVGEGT. The CDR3 here is CASSAEVQETQYF. The CDR3 region has the DNA TGTGCCAGCAGTGCGGAAGTTCAAGAGACCCAGTACTTC.

The chain is built from TRBV9 and TRBJ1-6; no clear D. This CDR3 is built from 14 residues. Germline V gene data show CDR1 as SGDLS and CDR2 as YYNGEE. V lost 0 bases to trimming and J lost 7 bases, with 8 bases between them. The CDR3 reads CASSVGGTNSPLHF. Here the CDR3 DNA reads TGTGCCAGCAGCGTAGGGGGAACGAATTCACCCCTCCACTTT.

V is TRBV7-2 and J is TRBJ1-1, with D uncertain. Trimming removed 7 bases at V and 0 bases at J, with 9 bases between. CDR1 is SGHTA and CDR2 is FQGNSA in the germline V gene. CDR3 length: 13 amino acids. CDR3 residues: CASTVRMNTEAFF. DNA of the CDR3: TGTGCCAGCACCGTTAGAATGAACACTGAAGCTTTCTTT.

The sample holds a few counts of this clonotype. The rearrangement uses TRBV12-3 or TRBV12-4 and TRBJ1-6; the D is unclear. This CDR3 has 14 amino acids. V lost 6 bases to trimming and J lost 5 bases, with 11 bases between them. The CDR3 DNA sequence: TGTGCCAGCAGGGTGTGGGCCGATAATTCACCCCTCCACTTT. It yields the protein CASRVWADNSPLHF.

The J gene is TRBJ2-7, the V gene TRBV14; no clear D gene. Germline CDR1 and CDR2: SGHDN and FVKESK. CDR3 length: 15 residues. V lost 6 bases to trimming and J lost 7 bases, with 22 bases between them. Written as DNA, the CDR3 is TGTGCCAGCAGACCCAGTGGGATACCGGGTGTGGAGCAGTACTTC. Amino acid sequence: CASRPSGIPGVEQYF.

CDR3 sequence: CASSESGRSNSPLHF. Here the CDR3 DNA reads TGCGCCAGCAGTGAGTCGGGGAGAAGTAATTCACCCCTCCACTTT. This rearrangement joins TRBV10-2 to TRBJ1-6; no definite D call. Germline CDR1 and CDR2: WSHSY and SAAADI. Trimming removed 0 bases at V and 6 bases at J, with 9 bases between. The CDR3 has 15 amino acids.

This clonotype occurred a few times. J is TRBJ1-2 and V is TRBV6-2 or TRBV6-3; TRBD1 agrees at 7 bases. Germline CDR1 MNHEY, CDR2 SVGEGT. V was clipped by 6 bases and J by 4 bases; unmatched bases: 8. This CDR3 has 14 amino acids. The CDR3 loop reads CASRVGGTGYGYTF. The CDR3 nucleotides read TGTGCCAGCAGGGTAGGGGGCACCGGCTATGGCTACACCTTC.

Only a few counts were recorded for this clonotype. This chain joins TRBV28 and TRBJ2-3, with D possibly matching TRBD1 (5 bases). The germline V gene encodes CDR1 MDHEN and CDR2 SYDVKM. The length of the CDR3 is 15 residues. The V end was cut by 5 bases, the J end by 1 base, with 13 bases between. The chain's CDR3 is CASSTTTERTDTQYF. DNA of the CDR3: TGTGCCAGCAGTACGACGACAGAACGCACAGATACGCAGTATTTT.

The V call is TRBV2, the J call TRBJ2-3; D possibly corresponds to TRBD2 (6 bases). The CDR3 sequence is 13 residues long. CDR1 SNHLY and CDR2 FYNNEI come from the germline V gene. Trimming cost V 8 bases and J 0 bases, with 9 bases left between them. CDR3 amino acids: CASGGRSTDTQYF. The CDR3 nucleotides read TGTGCCAGCGGGGGGAGGAGCACAGATACGCAGTATTTT. The complete variable domain, with remaining parts taken from reference TRBV2 and TRBJ2-3, reads EPEVTQTPSHQVTQMGQEVILRCVPISNHLYFYWYRQILGQKVEFLVSFYNNEISEKSEIFDDQFSVERPDGSNFTLKIRSTKLEDSAMYFCASGGRSTDTQYFGPGTRLTVL.

V usage is TRBV6-4 and J usage is TRBJ2-1, with D perhaps matching TRBD1 or TRBD2 (5 bases each). Matching the DNA end better, TRBJ2-7 makes the J call doubtful. Germline lookup yields CDR1 MRHNA and CDR2 SNTAGT. The length of the CDR3 is 16 residues. The CDR3 loop is CASSDVVGVSYNEQYF. The CDR3 DNA sequence: TGTGCCAGCAGTGACGTGGTGGGGGTATCTTACAATGAGCAGTACTTC.

This clonotype was recorded many times. The J gene is TRBJ2-5, the V gene TRBV7-2; weak D call: TRBD1 (5 bases). This CDR3 has 14 residues. The V gene lost 0 bases and the J gene lost 4 bases, with 9 bases spanning the gap. Per germline, CDR1 SGHTA and CDR2 FQGNSA. DNA of the CDR3: TGTGCCAGCAGCTTAGCTTCCAGGGCAGAGACCCAGTACTTC. This translates into CASSLASRAETQYF.

The V and J genes are TRBV7-8 and TRBJ2-1; either TRBD1 or TRBD2 may supply D (6 bases each). CDR1 SGHVS and CDR2 FQNEAQ come from the germline V gene. The CDR3 spans 17 residues. V was cut by 2 bases and J by 2 bases, with 16 bases left in between. The CDR3 DNA sequence: TGTGCCAGCAGCTTATTAGGTGGTAGGGGGGCCTACAATGAGCAGTTCTTC. As protein: CASSLLGGRGAYNEQFF.